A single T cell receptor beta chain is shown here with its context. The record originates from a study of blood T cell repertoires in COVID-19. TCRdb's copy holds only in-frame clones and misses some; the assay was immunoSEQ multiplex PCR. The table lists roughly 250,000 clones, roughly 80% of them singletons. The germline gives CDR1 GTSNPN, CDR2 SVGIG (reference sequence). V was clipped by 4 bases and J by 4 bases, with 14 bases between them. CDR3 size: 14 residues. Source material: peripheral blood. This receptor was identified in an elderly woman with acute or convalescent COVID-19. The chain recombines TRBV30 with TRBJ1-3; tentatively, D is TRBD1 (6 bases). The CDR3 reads CAWMGGQTGNTIYF. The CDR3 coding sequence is TGTGCCTGGATGGGGGGGCAAACCGGAAACACCATATATTTT.